This TCR beta chain appears in the sequencing data of a study of T cells in Graves' hyperthyroidism and ophthalmopathy. Study-wide results and caveats: In blood, most of the thyroid clonotypes expanded above 0.001 were also present.

This clonotype has a handful of counts. Its antigen is undetermined. Inclusion characteristics of ophthalmopathy patients comprised a Clinical Activity Score of at least 3, a NOSPECS grade of at least 4, and duration under 3 months. Authors of the study amplified TCR beta CDR3 regions from RNA transcripts. The HTBI primer set drove a first-round RT-PCR of the TCR CDR3. TCRdb reprocessed the multiplex PCR reads with MiXCR, giving one entry per CDR3 protein. The sample has hundreds of thousands of distinct CDR3 sequences; roughly 20% are singletons. Deletions cut 5 bases from V and 2 bases from J, with 12 bases between. This CDR3 region has 15 residues. The germline CDR1 and CDR2 sequences are SEHNR and FQNEAQ (reference sequence).

This clonotype originated in a man between 25 and 39 years old with Graves' ophthalmopathy. The sequenced material came from blood. V and J are TRBV7-9 and TRBJ2-2; D uncertain. The CDR3 reads CASSPMQRNTGELFF. The CDR3 nucleotides read TGTGCCAGCAGCCCGATGCAGAGAAACACCGGGGAGCTGTTTTTT.